This T cell receptor (beta chain) was retrieved from a study of blood T cell repertoires in COVID-19. On the study more broadly: PBMCs, B-cell-depleted T cells, or T cells were the source of the cDNA or gDNA that made up the material.

Authors' methods: Amplification of reference gene primers was used by the study to estimate nucleated cell counts. Clones were read by immunoSEQ multiplex PCR, and TCRdb kept only the in-frame ones, dropping some. Clonal size and the V and J genes are those of that table, whereas D and trimming came from the DNA. The sample has roughly 60,000 clones, roughly 79% seen once; the top ten hold about 33%. CDR1 SGDLS and CDR2 YYNGEE come from the germline V gene. V was cut by 3 bases and J by 0 bases, with 12 bases left in between. This CDR3 region has 15 residues. Input material: peripheral blood. The gene calls are TRBV9 and TRBJ1-1, with D possibly matching TRBD1 (5 bases). This TCR derives from a human donor in a cohort sampled during active COVID-19. In DNA form, the CDR3 reads TGTGCCAGCAGCGAGGGCGGGGGGATGAACACTGAAGCTTTCTTT. Residues: CASSEGGGMNTEAFF.